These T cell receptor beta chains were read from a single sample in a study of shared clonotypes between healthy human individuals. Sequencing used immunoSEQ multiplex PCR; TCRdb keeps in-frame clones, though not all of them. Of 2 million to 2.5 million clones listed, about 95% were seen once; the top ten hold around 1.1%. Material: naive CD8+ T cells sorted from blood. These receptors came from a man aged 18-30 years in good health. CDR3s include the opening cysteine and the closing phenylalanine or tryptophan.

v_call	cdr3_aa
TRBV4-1	CASSKEDLAGEDTGELFF
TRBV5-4	CASTHPGDGDGYTF
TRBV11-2	CASILQGADGYTF
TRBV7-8	CASSLLVGQGKNEKLFF
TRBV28	CATLDEETEAFF
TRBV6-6	CASSYATGNGELFF
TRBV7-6	CASSLAVDSSYNEQFF
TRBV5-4	CASSGGDRGLDGYTF
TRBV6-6	CASRGDRGRVTGELFF
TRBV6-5	CASSYDLAGAADTQYF
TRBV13	CASSLWDYPYEQYF
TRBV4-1	CASSHPDSLPYEQYF
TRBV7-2	CASSFNSRGQGNQPQHF
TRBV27	CASSLSRGVSSYEQYF
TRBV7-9	CASSPPGRGGYEQYF
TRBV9	CASSVDPGAGYNEQFF
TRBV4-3	CASSPRLAGEEGGNEQFF
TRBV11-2	CASSPGAEESYEQYF
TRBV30	CAWSVGPEAFF
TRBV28	CASSLYPRGTGEQYF
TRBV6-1	CASTPRGLGTDTQYF
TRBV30	CAWLEGGTDTQYF
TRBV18	CASSPGQGYGYTF
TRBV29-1	CSVTLAGGFGTQYF
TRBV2	CASSEGGGGWTYNEQFF
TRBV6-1	CASTPGGFGTQYF
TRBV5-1	CASSFGSSYEQYF
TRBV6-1	CARMGRGSRGEQYF
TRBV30	CALETVINEKLFF
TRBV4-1	CASSQVSAHEQYF
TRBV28	CASSLEQGLSYEQYF
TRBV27	CASSLLGGESPLHF
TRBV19	CASSMAAQNEQFF
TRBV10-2	CASNEGYNEQFF
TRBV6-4	CASSERRGAEQAFF
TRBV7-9	CASSPSGLGTDTQYF
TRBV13	CASSGTGDLYQETQYF
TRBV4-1	CASSPRPGYSNTEAFF
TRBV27	CASRPAEPVYNEQFF
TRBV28	CASGTGLTYEQYF
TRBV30	CAWDPVGNTGELFF
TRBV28	CASSETPGWLYEQYF
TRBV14	CAILVGQGISPQHF
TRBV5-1	CASSRSMIEDTEAFF
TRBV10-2	CASSEAGGLTNEKLFF
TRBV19	CASSIVGNSYEQYF
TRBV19	CASSIAGGETQYF
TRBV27	CASSTGAYEQYF
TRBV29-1	CSVLTETQYF
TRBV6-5	CASSWRQGYEQYF
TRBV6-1	CASSETPGVGEKLFF
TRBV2	CASSERAGGLGNEQFF
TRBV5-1	CASSRVGRLSTDTQYF
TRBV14	CASSPIRTSGSTDTQYF
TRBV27	CASSLGQGLSNTGELFF
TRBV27	CASSLFGGDYGYTF
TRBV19	CAGPGTPTNYGYTF
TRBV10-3	CAISEFGTDTRGDTQYF
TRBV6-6	CASSYHHATTNEKLFF
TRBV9	CASSVAPTGGGYGYTF